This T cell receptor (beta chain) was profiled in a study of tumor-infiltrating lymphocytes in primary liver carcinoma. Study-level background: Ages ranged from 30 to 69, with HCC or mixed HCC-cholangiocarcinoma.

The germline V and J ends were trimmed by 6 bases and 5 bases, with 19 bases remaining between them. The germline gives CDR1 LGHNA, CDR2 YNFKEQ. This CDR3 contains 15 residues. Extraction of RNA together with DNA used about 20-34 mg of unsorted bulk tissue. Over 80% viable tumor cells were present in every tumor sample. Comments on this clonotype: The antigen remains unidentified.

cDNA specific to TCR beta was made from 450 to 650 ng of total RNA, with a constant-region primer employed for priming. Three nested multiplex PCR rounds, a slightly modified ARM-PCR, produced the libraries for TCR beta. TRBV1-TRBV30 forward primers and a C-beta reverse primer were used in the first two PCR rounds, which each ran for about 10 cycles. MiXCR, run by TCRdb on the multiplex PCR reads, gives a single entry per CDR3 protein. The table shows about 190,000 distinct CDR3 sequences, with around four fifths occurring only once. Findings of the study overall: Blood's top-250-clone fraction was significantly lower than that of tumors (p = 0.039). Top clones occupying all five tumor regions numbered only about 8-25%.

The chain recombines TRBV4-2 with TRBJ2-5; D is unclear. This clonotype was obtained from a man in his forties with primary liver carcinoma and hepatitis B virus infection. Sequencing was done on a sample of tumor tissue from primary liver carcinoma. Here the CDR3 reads CASSQHLGSVETQYF. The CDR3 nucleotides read TGTGCCAGCAGTCAACACCTGGGATCGGTGGAGACCCAGTACTTC.